Reported below is one T cell receptor (beta chain). This clone was counted only a few times. Its antigen remains undetermined. No clone much larger than this one lies a single base away; base qualities are absent. The entire amount of isolated RNA was reverse transcribed using the High Capacity cDNA Reverse Transcription Kit, so the sequenced TCRB transcripts were expressed ones. Deep immunoSEQ sequencing was applied to naive, central memory and regulatory T cell samples, giving an average of about 3.8 million total reads per sample. Sorted cells were lysed in RLT buffer, and RNA was extracted using DNase-treated RNeasy Micro or Mini kits according to cell number. Each cell subset was processed on its own to prevent cross-contamination, while patient and healthy donor samples were processed together. Using the immunoSEQ multiplex PCR, TCRB sequences were amplified from cDNA into 87-bp fragments spanning the CDR3 region. The amplicons were sequenced using the Illumina HiSeq platform. The study's own analysis went as follows. PCR bias was computationally corrected using synthetic template baselines, reads within Hamming distance 2 were collapsed, and singletons that could not be merged were discarded. Reads were aligned against IMGT so that V, D and J genes, CDR3 length and insertions or deletions at six rearrangement sites could be assigned. Clonotype counts were normalized to sorted cell number within each subset before computing true diversity and Gini coefficients with the tcR R package. The overlap coefficient, calculated on TCRB nucleotide sequences, was used to quantify repertoire sharing. Out-of-frame TCRB sequences from naive cells were analyzed as a proxy for the pre-selection repertoire. TCRdb carries this immuneACCESS record with in-frame sequences only. Its versions omit some clonotypes, under half of them owing to an unresolved V gene in the studies checked, with the rest unexplained. The D gene and trimming were derived from the DNA, and the V and J assignments and clone size from that table. This sample comprises about 260,000 clones, roughly 20% of them detected only once. The ten largest clones take up less than 0.03% of the sample.

The sample is drawn from a study of beta chain features in type 1 diabetes (dated by TCRdb to 2017 to 2018). Background on the whole study: Patients and healthy donors did not differ in mean age, gender distribution, total cell number or subset yield. In the study, TCRB repertoires of sorted circulating CD4+ T cell subsets from recently diagnosed type 1 diabetes patients were compared with those of matched healthy donors. Whereas all 28 donors provided naive and central memory subsets, regulatory and stem cell-like memory subsets were isolated from just 8 patients and about eight healthy donors. A total of about 110,000,000 sorted cells were examined across all samples, and a strong correlation was observed between cell number per subset and RNA yield.

Summary of the overall study and its limitations: Naive, central memory and regulatory TCRB repertoires appeared to be more alike among patients than among healthy donors. Shorter templates might have been favored by PCR, but patient and control samples were amplified and corrected together, so both groups would have been affected equally by any skew. At VDJ recombination sites, patients with type 1 diabetes made fewer insertions and deleted more nucleotides, a pattern implying thymic rearrangement abnormalities. Because small numbers of individuals were included in the HLA sub-analyses, any influence of HLA type on TCRB rearrangement was left unresolved. A moderate but significant shortening of TCRB CDR3 length was observed in type 1 diabetes patients in all four CD4+ subsets. Because cDNA rather than genomic DNA was sequenced, highly expressing activated cells could have been over-represented, although no difference in activation and CD3 levels was found between groups.

Each donor gave one peripheral blood draw, around 0.12 L on average, collected into heparinised tubes. Using a panel that included CD45RO, CCR7, CD25, CD127, CD95 and CD27, naive, central memory, regulatory and stem cell-like memory CD4+ T cells were sorted on a BD FACSAria II. Every sorted population had a purity above 98%. PBMCs were separated immediately by Lymphoprep density gradient centrifugation and were stained directly, without being cultured. To minimize batch effects, samples were stained and sorted in pairs, one healthy donor with one patient per experiment. The germline V gene encodes CDR1 SEHNR and CDR2 FQNEAQ (reference sequence). Trimming at the junction amounts to 7 bases on V and 5 bases on J, and the germline ends lie 15 bases apart. The CDR3 runs 14 amino acids, cysteine and phenylalanine included. Here the CDR3 DNA is all that survives: 42 bases in frame from base 1.

The source is a woman between 40 and 55 years old with type 1 diabetes. Sequenced: naive CD4+ T cells from blood. The cell subset or site label on this specimen signifies: true naive CD4+ T cells. The sequence links TRBV7-9 to TRBJ2-1, and possibly TRBD1, on 6 matching bases. The CDR3 region has the sequence CASTLQDRHNEQFF. The DNA is as follows: TGTGCCAGCACCCTCCAGGACAGACACAATGAGCAGTTCTTC. With the portions outside the CDR3 filled from the reference TRBV7-9 and TRBJ2-1 genes, the complete variable region becomes DTGVSQNPRHKITKRGQNVTFRCDPISEHNRLYWYRQTLGQGPEFLTYFQNEAQLEKSRLLSDRFSAERPKGSFSTLEIQRTEQGDSAMYLCASTLQDRHNEQFFGPGTRLTVL.